This TCR beta chain originates from a study of shared clonotypes between healthy human individuals. Overall study context: Three CD4 naive, three CD4 memory, two CD8 naive and one CD8 memory plate were used per donor.

Produced via immunoSEQ multiplex PCR; TCRdb's table is partial and in-frame only. The repertoire includes over 800,000 clones, approximately 92% of them detected once, and around 24% sits in the top ten. Naive CD8 cells were CD45RO-negative, positively selected for CCR7, excluding terminally differentiated effector memory CD45RA+ cells. There were no recent acute infections or vaccinations among the donors, who were healthy HIV-negative adults. Study-level findings and limits: Naive subsets usually exceeded memory subsets in estimated richness.

The CDR3 totals 19 residues. J was trimmed by 2 bases and V by 4 bases; bases with no gene match: 19. Germline V gene lookup returns CDR1 MDHEN and CDR2 SYDVKM. A word on this clone: Its antigen remains unknown.

The sequence came from a man aged 25 to 40 in good health. The sequenced sample was naive CD8+ T cells sorted from blood. This sequence joins TRBV28 and TRBJ2-7, with 8 bases fitting TRBD2. CDR3 in amino acids: CASSSYRDLAGSGAYEQYF. The CDR3 DNA follows: TGTGCCAGCAGTTCGTACCGGGACTTAGCGGGGTCCGGCGCCTACGAGCAGTACTTC. Based on the CDR3 plus reference TRBV28 and TRBJ2-7, the full variable domain is DVKVTQSSRYLVKRTGEKVFLECVQDMDHENMFWYRQDPGLGLRLIYFSYDVKMKEKGDIPEGYSVSREKKERFSLILESASTNQTSMYLCASSSYRDLAGSGAYEQYFGPGTRLTVT.